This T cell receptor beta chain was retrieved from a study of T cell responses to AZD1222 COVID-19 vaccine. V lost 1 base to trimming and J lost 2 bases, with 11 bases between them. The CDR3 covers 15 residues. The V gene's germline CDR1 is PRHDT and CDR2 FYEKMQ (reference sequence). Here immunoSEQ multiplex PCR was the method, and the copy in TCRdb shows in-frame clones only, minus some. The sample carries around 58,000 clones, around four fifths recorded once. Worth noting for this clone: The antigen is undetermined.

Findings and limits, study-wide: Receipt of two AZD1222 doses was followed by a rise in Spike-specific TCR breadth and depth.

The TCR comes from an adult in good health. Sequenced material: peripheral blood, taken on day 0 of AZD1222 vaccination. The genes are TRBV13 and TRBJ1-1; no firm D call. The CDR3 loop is CASSLVRRSNTEAFF. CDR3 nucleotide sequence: TGTGCCAGCAGCTTAGTCCGCAGATCCAACACTGAAGCTTTCTTT.